This T cell receptor (beta chain) originates from a study of CD8 T cells in ankylosing spondylitis. Notes on the study in general: Disease-linked clones displayed a CD8+ phenotype and appeared relatively rarely in peripheral blood. What appeared characteristic of ankylosing spondylitis blood was a TCR beta motif of 7 or 8 highly homologous variants. Reports say disease-linked clones showed up significantly more in matched ankylosing spondylitis synovial fluid.

There are many counts of this clonotype. The antigen is not known. A quantitative 5'-RACE method, one with molecular barcodes, was used to make TCR beta libraries. MiXCR, applied by TCRdb to the 5' RACE reads, yields one record per CDR3 protein. Found here are some 350,000 distinct CDR3 sequences, about 15% of them singletons; the top ten hold roughly 0.99%. Sequencing was performed on blood, either unsorted or a sorted T cell fraction (not recorded which). The source of this sequence is a male donor with ankylosing spondylitis or in good health (not recorded which).

The CDR3 coding sequence is TGCGCCAGCAGCCAAGACCCTAGCGGGGGCCAAAGCTCCTACAATGAGCAGTTCTTC. It translates to CASSQDPSGGQSSYNEQFF. The chain recombines TRBV4-1 with TRBJ2-1, with 10 bases lining up with TRBD2. Germline CDR1 is MGHRA and CDR2 is YSYEKL. After removal of 0 bases from V and 0 bases from J, the junction contained 8 bases not matched to a gene. The CDR3 sequence is 19 residues long.